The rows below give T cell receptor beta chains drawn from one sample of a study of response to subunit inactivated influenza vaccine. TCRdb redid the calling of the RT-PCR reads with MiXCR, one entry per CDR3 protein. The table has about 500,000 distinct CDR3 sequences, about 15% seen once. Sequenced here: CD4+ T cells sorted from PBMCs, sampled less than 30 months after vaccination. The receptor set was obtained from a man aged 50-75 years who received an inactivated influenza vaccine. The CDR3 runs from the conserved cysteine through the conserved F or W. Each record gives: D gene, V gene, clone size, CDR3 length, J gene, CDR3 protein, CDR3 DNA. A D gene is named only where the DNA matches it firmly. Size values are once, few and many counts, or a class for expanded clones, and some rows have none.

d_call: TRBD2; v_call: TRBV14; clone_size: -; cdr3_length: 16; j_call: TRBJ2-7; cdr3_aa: CASSQALAGVRYEQYF; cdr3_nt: TGTGCCAGCAGCCAGGCACTAGCGGGAGTGCGGTACGAGCAGTACTTC
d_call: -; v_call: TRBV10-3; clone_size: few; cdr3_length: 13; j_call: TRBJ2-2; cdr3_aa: CAARDTNTGELFF; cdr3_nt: TGTGCCGCCCGGGACACGAACACCGGGGAGCTGTTTTTT
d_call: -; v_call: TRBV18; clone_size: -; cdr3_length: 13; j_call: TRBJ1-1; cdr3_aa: CASSPIRGTEAFF; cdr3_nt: TGTGCCAGCTCACCGATCAGGGGCACTGAAGCTTTCTTT
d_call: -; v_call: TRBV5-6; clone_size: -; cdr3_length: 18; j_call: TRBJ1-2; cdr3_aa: CASSLGQRERFRSYGYTF; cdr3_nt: TGTGCCAGCAGCTTAGGACAGAGAGAAAGATTTAGGAGCTATGGCTACACCTTC
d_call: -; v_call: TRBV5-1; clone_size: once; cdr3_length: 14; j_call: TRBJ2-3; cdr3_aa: CASSDWGEKDTQYF; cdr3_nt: TGCGCCAGCAGCGACTGGGGGGAGAAAGATACGCAGTATTTT
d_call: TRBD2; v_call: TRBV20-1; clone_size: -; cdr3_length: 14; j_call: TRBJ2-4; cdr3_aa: CSASRSSGKNIQYF; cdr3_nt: TGCAGTGCTTCCCGTAGTAGCGGGAAAAACATTCAGTACTTC
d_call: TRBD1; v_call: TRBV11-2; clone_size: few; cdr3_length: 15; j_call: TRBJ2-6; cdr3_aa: CASSEGTDGANVLTF; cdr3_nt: TGTGCCAGCAGCGAGGGGACAGATGGAGCCAACGTCCTGACTTTC
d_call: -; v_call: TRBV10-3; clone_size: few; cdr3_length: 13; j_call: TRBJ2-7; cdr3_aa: CAISRDHGYEQYF; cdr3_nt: TGTGCCATCAGTCGGGACCACGGGTACGAGCAGTACTTC
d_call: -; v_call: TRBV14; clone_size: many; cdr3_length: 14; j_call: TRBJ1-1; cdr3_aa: CASSRGRMNTEAFF; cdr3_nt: TGTGCCAGCAGCCGGGGGCGGATGAACACTGAAGCTTTCTTT
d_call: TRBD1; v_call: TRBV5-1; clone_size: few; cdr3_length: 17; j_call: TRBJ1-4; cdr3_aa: CASRTIGTGANNEKLFF; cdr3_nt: TGCGCCAGCAGGACCATCGGGACAGGGGCCAACAATGAAAAACTGTTTTTT
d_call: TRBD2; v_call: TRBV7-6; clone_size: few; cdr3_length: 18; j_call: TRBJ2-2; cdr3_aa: CASSRTGTSGRNAGELFF; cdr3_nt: TGTGCCAGCAGTAGAACCGGGACTAGCGGGAGAAACGCCGGGGAGCTGTTTTTT
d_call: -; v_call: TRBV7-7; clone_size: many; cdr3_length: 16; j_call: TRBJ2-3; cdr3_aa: CASSPRGGGSTDTQYF; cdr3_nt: TGTGCTAGCAGCCCCCGGGGAGGGGGCAGCACAGATACGCAGTATTTT
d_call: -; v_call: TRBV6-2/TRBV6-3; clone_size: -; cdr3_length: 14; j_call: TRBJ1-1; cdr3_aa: CASSYSRWGTEAFF; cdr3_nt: TGTGCCAGCAGTTACTCGAGATGGGGCACTGAAGCTTTCTTT
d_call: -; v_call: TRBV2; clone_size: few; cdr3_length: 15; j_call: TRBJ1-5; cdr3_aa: CASSQDGISNQPQHF; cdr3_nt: TGTGCCAGCAGCCAGGACGGGATTAGCAATCAGCCCCAGCATTTT
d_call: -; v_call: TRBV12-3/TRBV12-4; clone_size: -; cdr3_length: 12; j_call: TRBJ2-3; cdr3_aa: CASRMDLHTQYF; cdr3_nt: TGTGCCAGCAGGATGGACTTACATACGCAGTATTTT
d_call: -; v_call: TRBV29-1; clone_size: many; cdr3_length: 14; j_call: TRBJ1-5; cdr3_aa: CSVAPTDSNQPQHF; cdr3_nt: TGCAGCGTTGCTCCTACGGATAGCAATCAGCCCCAGCATTTT